This entry lists 8 T cell receptor beta chains sequenced from one sample in a study of blood T cell repertoires in COVID-19. TCRdb keeps only in-frame clones here, not all; method: immunoSEQ multiplex PCR. The sample consists of 140,000 to 150,000 clones, approximately 86% of them appearing once. The sample was PBMCs or T cells enriched from blood (not recorded which). The receptors originated from a woman in her 40s who had been exposed to COVID-19.

This chain uses TRBV19 with TRBJ2-1; D is ambiguous. With 7 bases removed from V and 9 bases from J, the gap between germline ends came to 19 bases. Germline loops: CDR1 LNHDA, CDR2 SQIVND (reference sequence). This CDR3 comprises 14 residues. CDR3 in amino acids: CASIAAAASGEQFF. For the CDR3, the DNA is TGTGCCAGTATTGCCGCGGCGGCCTCGGGTGAGCAGTTCTTC.

This chain uses TRBV19 with TRBJ1-5; D is perhaps TRBD1 (6 bases). Trimming cost V 3 bases and J 0 bases, with 12 bases left between them. The CDR3 length is 16 residues. In germline, CDR1 is LNHDA, CDR2 SQIVND (reference sequence). The CDR3 DNA reads TGTGCCAGTAGTATTTCTACAGGGAATAGCAATCAGCCCCAGCATTTT. Its protein is CASSISTGNSNQPQHF.

The chain recombines TRBV19 with TRBJ1-3, with D unresolved. V dropped 5 bases and J dropped 0 bases, with 14 bases sitting between them. The CDR3 totals 16 residues. Per germline, CDR1 LNHDA and CDR2 SQIVND (reference sequence). CDR3 DNA sequence: TGTGCCAGTAGTCTTCTCCCCGGTGGCTCTGGAAACACCATATATTTT. Translated, it gives CASSLLPGGSGNTIYF.

This clone has a single count. The chain recombines TRBV4-1 with TRBJ2-7, with 7 bases matching TRBD2. The CDR3 has 14 amino acids. Germline assignment: CDR1 MGHRA and CDR2 YSYEKL. V was pared by 0 bases and J by 4 bases, with 3 bases of the junction left unmatched. The DNA for the CDR3 is TGCGCCAGCAGCCAAGATCCTAGCGGATACGAGCAGTACTTC. This translates into CASSQDPSGYEQYF.

The V and J genes are TRBV9 and TRBJ1-1, with 8 bases lining up with TRBD1. CDR1 and CDR2 from the germline V gene are SGDLS and YYNGEE. The V and J ends lost 6 bases and 1 base, in that order; junction bases with no gene match: 5. The CDR3 totals 14 residues. CDR3 coding DNA: TGTGCCAGCACCACAGGGGGGGCGAACACTGAAGCTTTCTTT. Translated, it gives CASTTGGANTEAFF.

The chain has TRBV5-1 and TRBJ2-7, with D maybe TRBD1 (6 bases). This CDR3 is 13 amino acids long. The V gene lost 4 bases and the J gene lost 6 bases, with 14 bases spanning the gap. The germline gives CDR1 SGHRS, CDR2 YFSETQ. As DNA, the CDR3 is TGCGCCAGCAGCGTCGGCGAAGGGGGCGAGCAGTACTTC. Protein sequence: CASSVGEGGEQYF.

The chain uses TRBV7-2 and TRBJ2-7; D is perhaps TRBD2 (6 bases). V was clipped by 1 base and J by 3 bases, with 13 bases between them. There are 15 residues in the CDR3. Germline CDR1 reads SGHTA; CDR2 reads FQGNSA. CDR3 sequence: CASSLESSVIYEQYF. CDR3 nucleotides: TGTGCCAGCAGCTTAGAGTCTAGCGTTATCTACGAGCAGTACTTC. Drawing the rest from reference TRBV7-2 and TRBJ2-7, the complete variable domain is GAGVSQSPSNKVTEKGKDVELRCDPISGHTALYWYRQSLGQGLEFLIYFQGNSAPDKSGLPSDRFSAERTGGSVSTLTIQRTQQEDSAVYLCASSLESSVIYEQYFGPGTRLTVT.

The gene calls are TRBV6-5 and TRBJ1-2, with TRBD1 matching 10 bases. The CDR3 runs 13 residues. CDR1 and CDR2 from the germline V gene are MNHEY and SVGAGI. With 6 bases clipped from V and 7 bases from J, the junction kept 5 bases outside the gene matches. CDR3 DNA: TGTGCCAGCAGGCCCGGACAGGGGGGTGGCTACACCTTC. This translates into CASRPGQGGGYTF.